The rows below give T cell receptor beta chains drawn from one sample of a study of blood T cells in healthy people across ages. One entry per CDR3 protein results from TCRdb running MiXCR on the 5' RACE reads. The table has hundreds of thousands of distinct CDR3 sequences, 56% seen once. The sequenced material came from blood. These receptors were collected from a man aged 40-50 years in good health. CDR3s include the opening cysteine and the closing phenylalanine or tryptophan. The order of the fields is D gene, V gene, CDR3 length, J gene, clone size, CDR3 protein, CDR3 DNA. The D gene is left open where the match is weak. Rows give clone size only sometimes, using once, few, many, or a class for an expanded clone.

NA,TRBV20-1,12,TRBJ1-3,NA,CSARDRGNTIYF,TGCAGTGCTAGAGATCGGGGAAACACCATATATTTT
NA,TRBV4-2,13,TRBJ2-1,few,CASRLSGENEQFF,TGTGCCAGCAGACTCTCAGGGGAGAATGAGCAGTTCTTC
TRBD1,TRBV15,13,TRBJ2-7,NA,CATSPGQGHEQYF,TGTGCCACCAGTCCGGGACAGGGTCACGAGCAGTACTTC
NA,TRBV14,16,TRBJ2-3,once,CASSHGLGATTDTQYF,TGTGCCAGCAGCCACGGCCTGGGGGCTACCACAGATACGCAGTATTTT
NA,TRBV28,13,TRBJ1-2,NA,CASSQEGHYGYTF,TGTGCCAGCAGCCAAGAGGGACACTATGGCTACACCTTC
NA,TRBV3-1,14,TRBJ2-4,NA,CASSLNIAKNIQYF,TGTGCCAGCAGCCTGAACATAGCCAAAAACATTCAGTACTTC
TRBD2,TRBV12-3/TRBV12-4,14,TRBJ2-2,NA,CASSKGLAAGELFF,TGTGCCAGCAGCAAGGGACTAGCGGCCGGGGAGCTGTTTTTT
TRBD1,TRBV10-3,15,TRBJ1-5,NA,CAISEADRNNQPQHF,TGTGCCATCAGTGAAGCGGACAGGAACAATCAGCCCCAGCATTTT
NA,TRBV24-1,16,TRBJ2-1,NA,CATSDFIGGRGNEQFF,TGTGCCACCAGTGATTTCATAGGGGGTCGAGGCAATGAGCAGTTCTTC
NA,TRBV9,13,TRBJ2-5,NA,CASRPMGRETQYF,TGTGCCAGCAGACCTATGGGGAGAGAGACCCAGTACTTC
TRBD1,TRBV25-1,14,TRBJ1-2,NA,CATATGEPNYGYTF,TGTGCCACCGCCACAGGGGAGCCTAACTATGGCTACACCTTC
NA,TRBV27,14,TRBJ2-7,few,CASSFTVWGYEQYF,TGTGCCAGCAGTTTTACGGTTTGGGGCTACGAGCAGTACTTC
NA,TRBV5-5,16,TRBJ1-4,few,CASSLSGQVLNEKLFF,TGTGCCAGCAGCTTGTCGGGACAAGTTTTGAATGAAAAACTGTTTTTT
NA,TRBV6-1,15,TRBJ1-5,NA,CASSEGAVSNQPQHF,TGTGCCAGCAGTGAAGGGGCAGTTAGCAATCAGCCCCAGCATTTT
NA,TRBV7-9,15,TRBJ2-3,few,CASSLRPASTDTQYF,TGTGCCAGCAGCTTAAGGCCGGCCAGCACAGATACGCAGTATTTT
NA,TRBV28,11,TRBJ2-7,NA,CASRDYNEQYF,TGTGCCAGCCGCGACTACAATGAGCAGTACTTC
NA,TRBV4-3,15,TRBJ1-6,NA,CASSQDRAWDSPLHF,TGCGCCAGCAGCCAAGACAGGGCCTGGGATTCACCCCTCCACTTC
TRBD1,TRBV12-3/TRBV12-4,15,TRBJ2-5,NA,CASSRDRGRGETQYF,TGTGCCAGCAGCCGAGACAGGGGAAGAGGGGAGACCCAGTACTTC
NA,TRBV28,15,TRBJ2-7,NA,CASSLVGVRGNEQYF,TGTGCCAGCAGTTTAGTCGGAGTACGCGGGAATGAGCAGTACTTC
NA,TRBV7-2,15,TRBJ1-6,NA,CASSLKGPGGSPLHF,TGTGCCAGCAGCTTAAAGGGGCCGGGAGGTTCACCCCTCCACTTT
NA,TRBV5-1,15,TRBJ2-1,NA,CASSLEAATNNEQFF,TGCGCCAGCAGCTTGGAAGCGGCGACCAACAATGAGCAGTTCTTC
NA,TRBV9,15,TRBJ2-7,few,CASSVDPGSSYEQYF,TGTGCCAGCAGTGTAGACCCGGGGTCCTCTTACGAGCAGTACTTC
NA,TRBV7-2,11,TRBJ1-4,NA,CASSFSEKLFF,TGTGCCAGCAGCTTTTCCGAAAAACTGTTTTTT
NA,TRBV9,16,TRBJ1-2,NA,CASSVFDRTGSYGYTF,TGTGCCAGCAGCGTTTTTGACCGAACGGGCTCTTATGGCTACACCTTC
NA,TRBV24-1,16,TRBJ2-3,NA,CATSDIRKGQKFAQYF,TGTGCCACCAGTGACATAAGGAAGGGCCAGAAGTTTGCGCAGTATTTT
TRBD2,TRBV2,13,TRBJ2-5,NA,CASRTSGDETQYF,TGTGCCAGTCGGACTAGCGGGGACGAGACCCAGTACTTC
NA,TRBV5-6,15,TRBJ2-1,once,CARGRVFPTYNEQFF,TGTGCCCGGGGACGGGTGTTTCCAACCTACAATGAGCAGTTCTTC
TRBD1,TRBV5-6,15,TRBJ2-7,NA,CASRTDRGLTYEQYF,TGTGCCAGCAGAACCGACAGGGGGCTGACCTACGAGCAGTACTTC
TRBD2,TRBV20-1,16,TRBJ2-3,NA,CSARPITSGSTNTQYF,TGCAGTGCTAGGCCGATTACTAGCGGAAGCACAAATACGCAGTATTTT